This T cell receptor beta chain was profiled in a study of blood T cell repertoires in COVID-19. TCRdb's table, derived via immunoSEQ multiplex PCR, lists solely in-frame clones and lacks some. The table lists over 120,000 clones, about 90% of them singletons, with 1.7% in the top ten. The CDR3 loop spans 15 amino acids. In germline, CDR1 is SEHNR, CDR2 FQNEAQ (reference sequence). Germline trimming cut 5 bases from V and 0 bases from J; bases unmatched to any gene: 6. The TCR originated in a woman between 45 and 60 years old with acute or convalescent COVID-19. The chain employs TRBV7-9 and TRBJ1-2, with 7 nucleotides matching TRBD1. The material sequenced was peripheral blood. The CDR3 region is CASSKPGTANYGYTF. As DNA, the CDR3 is TGTGCCAGCAGCAAGCCCGGGACAGCTAACTATGGCTACACCTTC.